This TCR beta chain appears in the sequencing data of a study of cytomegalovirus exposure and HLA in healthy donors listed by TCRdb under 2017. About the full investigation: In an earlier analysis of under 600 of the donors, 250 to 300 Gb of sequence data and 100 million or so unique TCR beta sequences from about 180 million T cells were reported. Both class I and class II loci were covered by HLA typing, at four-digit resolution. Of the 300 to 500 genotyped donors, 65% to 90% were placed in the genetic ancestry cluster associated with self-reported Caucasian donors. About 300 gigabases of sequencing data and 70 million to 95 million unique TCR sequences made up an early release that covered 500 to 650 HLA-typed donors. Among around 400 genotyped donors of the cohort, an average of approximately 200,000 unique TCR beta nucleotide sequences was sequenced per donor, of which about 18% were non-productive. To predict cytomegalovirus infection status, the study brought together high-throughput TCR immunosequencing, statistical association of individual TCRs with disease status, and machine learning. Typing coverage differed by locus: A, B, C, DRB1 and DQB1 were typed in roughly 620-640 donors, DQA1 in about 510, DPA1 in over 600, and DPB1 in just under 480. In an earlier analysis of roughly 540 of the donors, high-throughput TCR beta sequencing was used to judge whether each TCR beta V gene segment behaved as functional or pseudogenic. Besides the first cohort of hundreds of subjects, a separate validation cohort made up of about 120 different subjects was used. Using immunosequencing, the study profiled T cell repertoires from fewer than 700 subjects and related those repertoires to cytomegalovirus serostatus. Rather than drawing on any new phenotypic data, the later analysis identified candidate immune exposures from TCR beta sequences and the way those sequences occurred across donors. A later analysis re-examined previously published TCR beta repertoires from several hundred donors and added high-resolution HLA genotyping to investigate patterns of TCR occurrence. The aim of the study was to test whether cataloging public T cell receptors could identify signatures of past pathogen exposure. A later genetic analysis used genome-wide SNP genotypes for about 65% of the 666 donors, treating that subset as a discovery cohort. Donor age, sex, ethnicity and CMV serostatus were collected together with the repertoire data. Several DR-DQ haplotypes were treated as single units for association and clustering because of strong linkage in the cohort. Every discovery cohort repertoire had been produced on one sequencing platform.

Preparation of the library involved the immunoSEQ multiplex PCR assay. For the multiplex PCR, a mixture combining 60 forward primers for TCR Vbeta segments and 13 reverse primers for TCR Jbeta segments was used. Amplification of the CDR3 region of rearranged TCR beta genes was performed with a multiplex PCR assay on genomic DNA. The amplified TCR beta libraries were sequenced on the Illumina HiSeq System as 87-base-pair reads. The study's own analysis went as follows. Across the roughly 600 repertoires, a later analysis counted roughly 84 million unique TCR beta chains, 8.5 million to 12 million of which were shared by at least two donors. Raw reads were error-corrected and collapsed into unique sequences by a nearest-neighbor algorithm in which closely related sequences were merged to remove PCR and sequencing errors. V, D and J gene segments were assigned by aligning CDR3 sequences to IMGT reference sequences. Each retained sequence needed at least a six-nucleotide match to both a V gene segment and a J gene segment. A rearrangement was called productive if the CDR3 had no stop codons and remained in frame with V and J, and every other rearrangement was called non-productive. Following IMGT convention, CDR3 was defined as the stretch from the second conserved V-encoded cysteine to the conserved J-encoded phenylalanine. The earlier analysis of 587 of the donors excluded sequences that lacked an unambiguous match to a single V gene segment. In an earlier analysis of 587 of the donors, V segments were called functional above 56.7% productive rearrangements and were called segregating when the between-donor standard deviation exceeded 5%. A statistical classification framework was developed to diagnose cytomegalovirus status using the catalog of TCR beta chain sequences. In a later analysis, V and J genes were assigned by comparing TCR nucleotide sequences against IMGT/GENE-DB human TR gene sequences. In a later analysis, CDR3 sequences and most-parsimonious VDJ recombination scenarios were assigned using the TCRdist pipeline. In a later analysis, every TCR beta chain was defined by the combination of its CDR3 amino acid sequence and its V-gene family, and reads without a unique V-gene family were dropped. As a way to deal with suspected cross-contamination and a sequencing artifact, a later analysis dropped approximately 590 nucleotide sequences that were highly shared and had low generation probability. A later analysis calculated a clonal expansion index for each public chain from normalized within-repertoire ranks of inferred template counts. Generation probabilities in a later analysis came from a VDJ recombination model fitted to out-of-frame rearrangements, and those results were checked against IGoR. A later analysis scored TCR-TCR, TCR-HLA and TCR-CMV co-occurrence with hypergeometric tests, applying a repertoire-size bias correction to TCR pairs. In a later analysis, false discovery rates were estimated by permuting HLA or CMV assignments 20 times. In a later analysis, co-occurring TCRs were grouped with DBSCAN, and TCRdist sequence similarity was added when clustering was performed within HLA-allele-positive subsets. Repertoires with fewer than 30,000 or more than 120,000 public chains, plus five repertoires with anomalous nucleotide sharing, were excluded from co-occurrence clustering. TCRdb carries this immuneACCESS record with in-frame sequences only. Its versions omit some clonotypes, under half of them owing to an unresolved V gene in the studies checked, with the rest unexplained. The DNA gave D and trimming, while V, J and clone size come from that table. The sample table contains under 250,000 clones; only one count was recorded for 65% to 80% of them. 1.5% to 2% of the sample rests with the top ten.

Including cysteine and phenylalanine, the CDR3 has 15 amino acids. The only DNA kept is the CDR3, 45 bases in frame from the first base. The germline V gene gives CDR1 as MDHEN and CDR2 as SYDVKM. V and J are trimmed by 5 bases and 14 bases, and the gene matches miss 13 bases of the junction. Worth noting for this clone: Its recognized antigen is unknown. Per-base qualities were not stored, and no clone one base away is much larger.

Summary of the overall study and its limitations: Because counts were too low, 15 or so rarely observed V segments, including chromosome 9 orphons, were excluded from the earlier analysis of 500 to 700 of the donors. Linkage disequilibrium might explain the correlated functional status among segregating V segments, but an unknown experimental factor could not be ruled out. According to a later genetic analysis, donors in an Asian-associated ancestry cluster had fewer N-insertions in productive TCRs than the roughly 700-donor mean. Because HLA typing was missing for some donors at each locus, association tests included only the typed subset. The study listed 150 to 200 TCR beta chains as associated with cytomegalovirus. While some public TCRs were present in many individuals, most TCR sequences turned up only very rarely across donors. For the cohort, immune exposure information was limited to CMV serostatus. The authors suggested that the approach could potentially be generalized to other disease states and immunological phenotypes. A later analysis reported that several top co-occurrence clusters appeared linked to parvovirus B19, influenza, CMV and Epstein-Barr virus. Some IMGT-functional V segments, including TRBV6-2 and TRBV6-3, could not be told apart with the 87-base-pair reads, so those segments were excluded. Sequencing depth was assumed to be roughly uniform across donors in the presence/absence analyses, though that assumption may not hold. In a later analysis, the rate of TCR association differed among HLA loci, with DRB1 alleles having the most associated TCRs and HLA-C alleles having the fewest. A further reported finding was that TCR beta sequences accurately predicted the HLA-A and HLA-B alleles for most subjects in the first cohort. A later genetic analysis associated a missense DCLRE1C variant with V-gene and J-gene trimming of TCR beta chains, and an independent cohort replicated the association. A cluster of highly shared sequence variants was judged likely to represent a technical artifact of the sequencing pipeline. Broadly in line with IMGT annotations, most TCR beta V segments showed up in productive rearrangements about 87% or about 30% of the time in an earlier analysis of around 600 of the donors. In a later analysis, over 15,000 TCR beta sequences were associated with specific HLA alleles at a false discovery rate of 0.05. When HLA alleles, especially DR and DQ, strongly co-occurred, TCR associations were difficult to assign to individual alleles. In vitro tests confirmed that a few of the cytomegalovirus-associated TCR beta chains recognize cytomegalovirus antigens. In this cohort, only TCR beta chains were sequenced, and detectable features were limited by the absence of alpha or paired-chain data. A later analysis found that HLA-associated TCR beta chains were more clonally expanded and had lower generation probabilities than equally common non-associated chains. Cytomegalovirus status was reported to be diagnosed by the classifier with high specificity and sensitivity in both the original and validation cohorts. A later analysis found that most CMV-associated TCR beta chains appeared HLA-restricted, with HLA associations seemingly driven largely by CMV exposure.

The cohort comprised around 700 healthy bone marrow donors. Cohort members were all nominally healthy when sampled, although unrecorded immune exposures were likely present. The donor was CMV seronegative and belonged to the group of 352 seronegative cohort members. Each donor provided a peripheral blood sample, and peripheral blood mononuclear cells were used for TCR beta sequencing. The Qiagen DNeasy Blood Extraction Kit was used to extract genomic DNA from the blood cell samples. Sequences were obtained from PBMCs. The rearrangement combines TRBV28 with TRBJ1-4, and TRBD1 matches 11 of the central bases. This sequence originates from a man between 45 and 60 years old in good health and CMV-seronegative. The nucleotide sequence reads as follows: TGTGCCAGCAGTCCTCCGGGACAGGGGGTTACTTTGCTGTTTTTT. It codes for CASSPPGQGVTLLFF.